The 30 T cell receptor beta chains below were found in one sample sequenced in a study of blood T cell repertoires in COVID-19. Here immunoSEQ multiplex PCR was the method, and the copy in TCRdb shows in-frame clones only, minus some. Of about 76,000 clones listed, approximately 86% are singletons. The sequenced material came from peripheral blood. These receptors were taken from a human donor in a cohort sampled during active COVID-19.

The chain uses TRBV19 and TRBJ2-7, with 11 bases identical to TRBD1. Trimming at V came to 4 bases and at J to 4 bases, leaving 9 bases not matched to a gene. This CDR3 is 16 amino acids long. From germline, CDR1 is LNHDA and CDR2 SQIVND (reference sequence). DNA for the CDR3: TGTGCCAGTAGTACCGGGGACAGGGGGATTTCATACGAGCAGTACTTC. This gives the protein CASSTGDRGISYEQYF.

The chain carries TRBV2 and TRBJ2-7; D unclear. This CDR3 comprises 12 residues. Trimming pared 7 bases from V and 2 bases from J, leaving 9 bases between. Per the germline V gene, CDR1 is SNHLY and CDR2 is FYNNEI. Here the CDR3 reads CASNPMTYEQYF. DNA for the CDR3: TGTGCCAGCAACCCTATGACCTACGAGCAGTACTTC.

V usage is TRBV9 and J usage is TRBJ1-1; TRBD1 aligns across 7 bases. The length of the CDR3 is 13 residues. Germline V gives CDR1 SGDLS, CDR2 YYNGEE. The ends lost 0 bases at V and 12 bases at J; junction bases unmatched: 8. The chain's CDR3 is CASSVARDSYPFF. CDR3 nucleotides: TGTGCCAGCAGCGTAGCCCGGGACAGTTACCCTTTCTTT.

CDR3 bases: TGTGCCAGCAGACCCCGTCCGGAGGGAGAGCAGTACTTC. It encodes CASRPRPEGEQYF. The chain employs TRBV6-5 and TRBJ2-7; D is perhaps TRBD2 (6 bases). CDR3 length: 13 amino acids. CDR1 is MNHEY, CDR2 SVGAGI, per germline. V was shortened by 6 bases and J by 7 bases, with 16 bases between the two germline ends.

To note about this clone: This same CDR3 is encoded by further DNA sequences in the sample. This chain joins TRBV9 and TRBJ1-3; D uncertain. The CDR3 totals 14 residues. Germline V gives CDR1 SGDLS, CDR2 YYNGEE. V was clipped by 0 bases and J by 8 bases, with 12 bases between them. The DNA of the CDR3 is TGTGCCAGCAGCGTAGGTGGCCAAGGAGACACCATATATTTT. It encodes CASSVGGQGDTIYF.

The chain joins TRBV11-3 to TRBJ2-3, with D possibly being TRBD1 (6 bases). Looked up from germline, CDR1 is SGHNT and CDR2 is YENEEA. The CDR3 length is 15 residues. The V end was cut by 2 bases, the J end by 2 bases, with 11 bases between. The CDR3 DNA reads as TGTGCCAGCAGCTTAACAGGGATTTCCACAGATACGCAGTATTTT. Translating gives CASSLTGISTDTQYF.

This chain uses TRBV7-5 with TRBJ2-2; whether TRBD2, the table's D call, matches the DNA was not checked. TRBV7-5 is a documented pseudogene. The CDR3 contains 16 residues. The CDR3 here is CARSSPYGSGTGELFF. The CDR3 DNA follows: TGTGCCAGAAGCTCCCCCTACGGGAGTGGCACCGGGGAGCTGTTTTTT.

The chain joins TRBV27 to TRBJ1-1; tentative D call: TRBD1 (5 bases). The CDR3 covers 15 residues. V was cut by 2 bases and J by 5 bases, with 15 bases left in between. Germline CDR1 and CDR2: MNHEY and SMNVEV (reference sequence). CDR3 nucleotide sequence: TGTGCCAGCAGTTTAAGCCGGGGGGGATGGACTGAAGCTTTCTTT. It encodes CASSLSRGGWTEAFF.

The chain links TRBV6-2 or TRBV6-3 to TRBJ1-1; 7 bases match TRBD1. The CDR3 is 11 amino acids. V trimming: 4 bases; J trimming: 13 bases; junction bases outside the gene matches: 6. Germline assignment: CDR1 MNHEY and CDR2 SVGEGT. CDR3 loop: CASSSRQGVFF. CDR3 DNA: TGTGCCAGCAGTTCGCGACAGGGCGTTTTCTTT.

The chain joins TRBV5-1 to TRBJ1-4; D not certain. V was pared by 1 base and J by 7 bases, with 11 bases between. Per germline, CDR1 SGHRS and CDR2 YFSETQ. The CDR3 runs 14 residues. CDR3 amino acids: CASSLLPGSEKLFF. CDR3 coding DNA: TGCGCCAGCAGCTTGCTGCCGGGTTCTGAAAAACTGTTTTTT.

V and J are TRBV5-1 and TRBJ2-3, with 10 nucleotides matching TRBD2. The CDR3 is 15 amino acids. The germline V gene has CDR1 SGHRS and CDR2 YFSETQ. J was trimmed by 3 bases and V by 5 bases; bases with no gene match: 6. CDR3 in DNA: TGCGCCAGCAGGGGACTAGCGTTCGGGACAGATACGCAGTATTTT. This translates into CASRGLAFGTDTQYF.

The V and J genes are TRBV28 and TRBJ1-3; the match to TRBD1 covers 7 bases. Germline CDR1 reads MDHEN; CDR2 reads SYDVKM. The CDR3 length is 14 residues. V shed 6 bases and J 1 base; nucleotides not matched to a gene: 3. The CDR3 DNA is TGTGCCAGCAGGGCGGGACAGTCTGGAAACACCATATATTTT. This codes for CASRAGQSGNTIYF.

The V and J genes are TRBV11-2 and TRBJ2-1; the D gene is possibly TRBD2 (6 bases). Germline CDR1 and CDR2: SGHAT and FQNNGV. This CDR3 spans 14 amino acids. V dropped 5 bases and J dropped 7 bases, with 15 bases sitting between them. The CDR3 nucleotides are TGTGCCAGCAGCCCTCAGGAACTAGCTAATGAGCAGTTCTTC. Translation: CASSPQELANEQFF.

V and J are TRBV2 and TRBJ2-1, with 7 bases matching TRBD1. The ends lost 2 bases at V and 1 base at J; junction bases unmatched: 2. The CDR3 spans 15 residues. CDR1 and CDR2 from the germline V gene are SNHLY and FYNNEI. CDR3 amino acids: CASSETGDSYNEQFF. The CDR3 DNA sequence: TGTGCCAGCAGTGAAACAGGGGATTCCTACAATGAGCAGTTCTTC. Variable domain in full (rest from reference TRBV2 and TRBJ2-1): EPEVTQTPSHQVTQMGQEVILRCVPISNHLYFYWYRQILGQKVEFLVSFYNNEISEKSEIFDDQFSVERPDGSNFTLKIRSTKLEDSAMYFCASSETGDSYNEQFFGPGTRLTVL.

The V call is TRBV7-9, the J call TRBJ1-6; D unresolved. V lost 2 bases, J lost 13 bases, and 9 bases lay in between. Germline V gene data show CDR1 as SEHNR and CDR2 as FQNEAQ (reference sequence). The CDR3 runs 12 residues. This CDR3 reads CASSLNGEPLHF. CDR3 nucleotides: TGTGCCAGCAGCTTAAATGGAGAGCCCCTCCACTTT.

The rearrangement uses TRBV20-1 and TRBJ2-3; the match to TRBD1 covers 9 bases. The V gene's germline CDR1 is DFQATT and CDR2 SNEGSKA (reference sequence). V was clipped by 3 bases and J by 4 bases; unmatched bases: 5. This CDR3 region has 14 residues. The CDR3 loop is CSASSRTGADTQYF. The CDR3 DNA reads as TGCAGTGCTAGTAGCCGGACAGGGGCAGATACGCAGTATTTT.

This chain joins TRBV5-1 and TRBJ2-4, with 8 positions matching TRBD1. Per germline, CDR1 SGHRS and CDR2 YFSETQ. J was trimmed by 6 bases and V by 0 bases; bases with no gene match: 11. This CDR3 has 17 residues. In nucleotides, the CDR3 is TGCGCCAGCAGCTTGGCCGGGGCAGGGGGCGCAGGAAACATTCAGTACTTC. Protein: CASSLAGAGGAGNIQYF.

The DNA of the CDR3 is TGTGCCTGGATACCTTCGGGGGAGGATGAAGCTTTCTTT. It codes for CAWIPSGEDEAFF. This chain links TRBV30 with TRBJ1-1; TRBD1 might be the D (5 bases). Germline CDR1 is GTSNPN and CDR2 is SVGIG (reference sequence). The CDR3 contains 13 residues. V was pared by 4 bases and J by 7 bases, with 16 bases between.

The V gene is TRBV4-1, the J gene TRBJ1-2; 8 bases map to TRBD1. The CDR3 contains 16 residues. J lost 4 bases, V lost 4 bases, and 11 bases had no gene match. From germline, CDR1 is MGHRA and CDR2 YSYEKL. CDR3 nucleotide sequence: TGCGCCAGCAGCCCCCGAAATTGGGACAGGAGCTATGGCTACACCTTC. Amino acids: CASSPRNWDRSYGYTF.

This clone was found a few times. CDR3 sequence reads: CASSLGQYSGNTIYF. The CDR3 DNA sequence: TGTGCCAGCAGCTTGGGACAGTACTCTGGAAACACCATATATTTT. The J gene is TRBJ1-3, the V gene TRBV5-6, with a possible D match to TRBD1 (5 bases). V was trimmed by 0 bases and J by 0 bases, leaving 7 bases between them. CDR1 and CDR2 from the germline V gene are SGHDT and YYEEEE. CDR3 length: 15 residues.

The genes are TRBV5-5 and TRBJ2-3; possible D gene TRBD1, 6 bases. Germline CDR1 reads SGHKS; CDR2 reads YYEKEE (reference sequence). This CDR3 spans 15 amino acids. Trimming cost V 4 bases and J 3 bases, with 15 bases left between them. The CDR3 spells CASSTSGVWTDTQYF. CDR3 nucleotides: TGTGCCAGCAGCACATCAGGGGTATGGACAGATACGCAGTATTTT.

The chain links TRBV6-5 to TRBJ1-1, with 9 bases matching TRBD1. Germline V gene sequence: CDR1 MNHEY, CDR2 SVGAGI. The CDR3 loop spans 12 amino acids. With V trimmed by 11 bases and J by 5 bases, 6 bases remained unmatched. The chain's CDR3 is CAGQGPGTEAFF. CDR3 nucleotides: TGTGCCGGACAGGGGCCGGGGACTGAAGCTTTCTTT.

The V call is TRBV9, the J call TRBJ2-3, with 8 bases fitting TRBD2. The V gene end was trimmed by 4 bases and the J gene end by 5 bases; junction bases not matched to a gene: 9. Germline V gene sequence: CDR1 SGDLS, CDR2 YYNGEE. The CDR3 spans 15 residues. CDR3 DNA sequence: TGTGCCAGCAGCCCCCGGGGGGGCCGGGGAGATACGCAGTATTTT. This encodes CASSPRGGRGDTQYF. The whole variable domain, filled in from reference TRBV9 and TRBJ2-3, reads DSGVTQTPKHLITATGQRVTLRCSPRSGDLSVYWYQQSLDQGLQFLIQYYNGEERAKGNILERFSAQQFPDLHSELNLSSLELGDSALYFCASSPRGGRGDTQYFGPGTRLTVL.

This chain links TRBV28 with TRBJ2-2, with D possibly being TRBD2 (6 bases). V lost 7 bases to trimming and J lost 3 bases, with 24 bases between them. This CDR3 spans 18 amino acids. Germline CDR1 MDHEN, CDR2 SYDVKM. In DNA, the CDR3 is TGTGCCAGCACCCTAAGGTACCCACGGACTAACGACACCGGGGAGCTGTTTTTT. It specifies CASTLRYPRTNDTGELFF.

This clone was counted once. The rearrangement links TRBV7-9 to TRBJ1-2, with 7 bases lining up with TRBD1. The CDR3 extends over 16 amino acids. J lost 5 bases, V lost 4 bases, and 13 bases had no gene match. From germline, CDR1 is SEHNR and CDR2 FQNEAQ (reference sequence). The CDR3 DNA reads TGTGCCAGCAGCTCTACCAGCGACAGGGTGTTTTATGGCTACACCTTC. Translation: CASSSTSDRVFYGYTF.

CDR3 in DNA: TGTGCCAGCAGCGGAACAGGGATGGGGGCTCATTCACCCCTCCACTTT. This translates into CASSGTGMGAHSPLHF. The J gene is TRBJ1-6, the V gene TRBV6-2 or TRBV6-3, with D maybe TRBD1 (6 bases). CDR1 is MNHEY, CDR2 SVGEGT, per germline. V lost 6 bases and J lost 8, with 20 bases in between. This CDR3 has 16 residues.

V usage is TRBV5-6 and J usage is TRBJ2-7; 7 bases agree with TRBD1. The CDR3 spans 14 residues. The germline V gene has CDR1 SGHDT and CDR2 YYEEEE. Trimming cost V 2 bases and J 2 bases; bases outside gene matches: 4. The CDR3 sequence is CASSLFTGAYEQYF. The DNA of the CDR3 is TGTGCCAGCAGCTTATTTACAGGGGCCTACGAGCAGTACTTC.

This clone was counted a single time. The J gene is TRBJ2-1, the V gene TRBV9, with 8 bases identical to TRBD1. The germline V gene has CDR1 SGDLS and CDR2 YYNGEE. The CDR3 has 16 residues. Germline trimming cut 2 bases from V and 7 bases from J; bases unmatched to any gene: 11. CDR3 protein: CASSVDPGQARNEQFF. The CDR3 DNA reads as TGTGCCAGCAGCGTCGATCCGGGACAGGCAAGGAATGAGCAGTTCTTC.

The rearrangement uses TRBV6-6 and TRBJ2-7, with 11 bases that match TRBD2. In germline, CDR1 is MNHNY, CDR2 SVGAGI (reference sequence). This CDR3 has 15 residues. V shed 7 bases, J shed 3 bases, and the junction held 8 bases outside the gene matches. The CDR3 DNA sequence: TGTGCCAGCACCCAGGGACTAGCGGAAAACTACGAGCAGTACTTC. It yields the protein CASTQGLAENYEQYF.

The chain recombines TRBV7-2 with TRBJ2-6; D may be TRBD1 (6 bases). CDR1 and CDR2 from the germline V gene are SGHTA and FQGNSA. The CDR3 spans 17 residues. V was cut by 2 bases and J by 0 bases, with 11 bases left in between. The CDR3 is CASSLHQGFSGANVLTF. The DNA for the CDR3 is TGTGCCAGCAGCTTACATCAGGGGTTCTCTGGGGCCAACGTCCTGACTTTC.